This is a list of T cell receptor beta chains from one sample in a study of blood T cell repertoires in COVID-19. Profiling relied on immunoSEQ multiplex PCR, and the TCRdb table lists in-frame clones only, not all of them. The sample shows over 300,000 clones, roughly 88% of them seen only once. The sequenced material came from peripheral blood. The source is a woman in her 50s with acute or convalescent COVID-19. CDR3s include the opening cysteine and the closing phenylalanine or tryptophan. The D gene is left open where the match is weak. Some rows have no size entry. The others give once, few or many, or a class for an expanded clone.

TRBV28,.,once,TRBJ2-7,TGTGCCAGCAGCTTCAGGGCTCTATACGAGCAGTACTTC,CASSFRALYEQYF
TRBV7-2,.,.,TRBJ1-1,TGTGCCAGCAGCTTACCTGCTCAGGGGAGAACTGAAGCTTTCTTT,CASSLPAQGRTEAFF
TRBV20-1,TRBD2,.,TRBJ2-1,TGCAGTGCTAGTCCCGGGACTAGCGGGACTGCGGATGAGCAGTTCTTC,CSASPGTSGTADEQFF
TRBV9,TRBD1,.,TRBJ1-3,TGTGCCAGCAGCCTTCAGGGGGCAGAATTCTCTGGAAACACCATATATTTT,CASSLQGAEFSGNTIYF
TRBV28,TRBD2,.,TRBJ2-7,TGTGCCAGCAGCACGCCGGGGACTAGCGGGACACCCCACTACGAGCAGTACTTC,CASSTPGTSGTPHYEQYF
TRBV6-5,TRBD1,.,TRBJ2-7,TGTGCCAGCAGTTACTCCCGGGACAGAGGGGGCTACGAGCAGTACTTC,CASSYSRDRGGYEQYF
TRBV4-1,.,.,TRBJ1-2,TGCGCCAGCAGCCAAGAAACAGGAGCACCTATTAACTATGGCTACACCTTC,CASSQETGAPINYGYTF
TRBV7-2,TRBD2,.,TRBJ2-7,TGTGCCAGCAGCCCCCAGCTAGCGGGAACCTACGAGCAGTACTTC,CASSPQLAGTYEQYF
TRBV5-4,TRBD1,once,TRBJ1-4,TGTGCCAGCAGCTCAGGACAGGGCGGTGAAAAACTGTTTTTT,CASSSGQGGEKLFF
TRBV7-9,.,once,TRBJ2-7,TGTGCCAGCGTTGATCGGAGTCTGATTGGAAAGCAGTACTTC,CASVDRSLIGKQYF
TRBV28,TRBD2,.,TRBJ2-3,TGTGCCAGCCTGGGGAGGGGCGGGCCCCCACCCACAGATACGCAGTATTTT,CASLGRGGPPPTDTQYF
TRBV5-1,.,.,TRBJ2-7,TGCGCCAGCAGCTTGGCGGGGATAAGGGTCTACGAGCAGTACTTC,CASSLAGIRVYEQYF
TRBV24-1,.,.,TRBJ2-2,TGTGCCACCAGTGGGCAGGGGGGCACCGGGGAGCTGTTTTTT,CATSGQGGTGELFF
TRBV7-3,TRBD1,.,TRBJ2-1,TGTGCCAGCAGCTTACGTCCGGGACAGGGTGACGATGAGCAGTTCTTC,CASSLRPGQGDDEQFF
TRBV7-2,TRBD2,.,TRBJ2-3,TGTGCCAGCAGTAGTCAAAGACTAGCGGGAAAAGAAGATACGCAGTATTTT,CASSSQRLAGKEDTQYF
TRBV6-5,TRBD1,.,TRBJ1-2,TGTGCCAGCAAGGAGGGCCCAGGGGGCGACTATGGCTACACCTTC,CASKEGPGGDYGYTF
TRBV5-4,.,.,TRBJ1-6,TGTGCCAGCAGCTTGGGGGCAGGTCATTCACCCCTCCACTTT,CASSLGAGHSPLHF
TRBV5-1,TRBD2,.,TRBJ2-7,TGCGCCAGCAGCTTTCGGGCGGGAGGTCCCTACGAGCAGTACTTC,CASSFRAGGPYEQYF
TRBV6-1,.,.,TRBJ1-5,TGTGCCAGCAGTGAAGCCGGGGGAGCATTTAGCAATCAGCCCCAGCATTTT,CASSEAGGAFSNQPQHF
TRBV19,.,.,TRBJ1-2,TGTGCCAGTAGTCCCGTCGTTGCGGGAAGCCGCACGGTTAACTATGGCTACACCTTC,CASSPVVAGSRTVNYGYTF
TRBV27,.,.,TRBJ1-6,TGTGCCAGCAGTTGGCAGGGCAGAACGAATTCACCCCTCCACTTT,CASSWQGRTNSPLHF
TRBV7-2,.,.,TRBJ1-5,TGTGCCAGCAGCTTTCGACAGAGCAATCAGCCCCAGCATTTT,CASSFRQSNQPQHF
TRBV7-8,.,.,TRBJ1-2,TGTGCCAGCAGCCCGCAGGTTAACTATGGCTACACCTTC,CASSPQVNYGYTF
TRBV4-2,TRBD2,.,TRBJ2-7,TGTGCCAGCAGCCCTAGAGGACTAGCGGGAGGGCCCTCTCGGGAGCAGTACTTC,CASSPRGLAGGPSREQYF